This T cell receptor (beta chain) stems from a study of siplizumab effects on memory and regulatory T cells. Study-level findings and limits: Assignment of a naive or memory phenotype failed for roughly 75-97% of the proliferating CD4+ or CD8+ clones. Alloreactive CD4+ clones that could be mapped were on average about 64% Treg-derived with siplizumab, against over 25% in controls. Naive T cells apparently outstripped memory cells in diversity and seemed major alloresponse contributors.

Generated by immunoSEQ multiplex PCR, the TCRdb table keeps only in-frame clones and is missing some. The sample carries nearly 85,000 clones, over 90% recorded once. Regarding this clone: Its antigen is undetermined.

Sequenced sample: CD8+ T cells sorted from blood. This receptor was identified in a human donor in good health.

CDR3 residues: CASSEDSYRNQPQHF. In DNA, the CDR3 is TGTGCCAGCAGTGAGGACAGCTATCGAAATCAGCCCCAGCATTTT. This rearrangement joins TRBV6-1 to TRBJ1-5; D perhaps matches TRBD1 (6 bases). Germline V gene data show CDR1 as MNHNS and CDR2 as SASEGT. V was clipped by 3 bases and J by 4 bases, with 13 bases between them. CDR3 size: 15 residues.